This T cell receptor (beta chain) was found in a study of blood T cell repertoires in COVID-19. The overall study: Researchers got acute and convalescent COVID-19 samples from the United States, Italy and Spain. The analysed material was cDNA or gDNA that came from T cells, B-cell-depleted T cells, or PBMCs.

During active infection, Seattle patients enrolled and were then monitored through disease. In the original processing: Reference gene primer amplification yielded estimated nucleated cell counts. Some clones are missing from TCRdb's copy, which holds only in-frame ones; the method was immunoSEQ multiplex PCR. V and J calls and clone size are copied from that table; D and trimming were computed from the DNA. This repertoire shows under 200,000 clones, around 80% found once; its top ten account for roughly 7.1%. The sequenced sample consisted of peripheral blood. This receptor was taken from an older woman with COVID-19, enrolled during active disease.

The CDR3 reads CASSLAGRLHGYTF. The CDR3 bases are TGTGCCAGCAGCTTGGCAGGGAGGTTGCATGGCTACACCTTC. The gene calls are TRBV11-2 and TRBJ1-2; tentative D call: TRBD1 (5 bases). Trimming took off 3 bases at V and 6 bases at J, with 14 bases between the two ends. The germline V gene has CDR1 SGHAT and CDR2 FQNNGV. This CDR3 region has 14 residues.